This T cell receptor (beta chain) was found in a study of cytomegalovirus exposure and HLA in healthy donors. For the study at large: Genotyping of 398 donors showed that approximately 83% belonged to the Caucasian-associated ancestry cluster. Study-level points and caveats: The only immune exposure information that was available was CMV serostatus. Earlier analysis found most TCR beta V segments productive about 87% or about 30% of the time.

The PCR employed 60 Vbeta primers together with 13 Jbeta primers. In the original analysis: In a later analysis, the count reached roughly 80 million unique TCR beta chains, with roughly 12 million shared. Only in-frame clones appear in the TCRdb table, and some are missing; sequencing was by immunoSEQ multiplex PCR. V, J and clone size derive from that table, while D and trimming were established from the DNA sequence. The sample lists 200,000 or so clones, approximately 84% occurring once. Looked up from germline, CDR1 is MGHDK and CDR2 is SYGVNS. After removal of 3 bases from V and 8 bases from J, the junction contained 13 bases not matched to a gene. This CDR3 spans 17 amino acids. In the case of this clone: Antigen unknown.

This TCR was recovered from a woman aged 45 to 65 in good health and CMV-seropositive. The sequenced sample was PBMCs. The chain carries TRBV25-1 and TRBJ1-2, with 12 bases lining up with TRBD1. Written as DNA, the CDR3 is TGTGCCAGCAGTGACCCGGGACAGGGGGCGCCCAGTGAGGGCTACACCTTC. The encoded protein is CASSDPGQGAPSEGYTF.